These T cell receptor beta chains were read from a single sample in a study of shared clonotypes between healthy human individuals. Data came from immunoSEQ multiplex PCR; TCRdb stores just in-frame clones and leaves some out. The sample records over 750,000 clones, 90% to 97% being singletons. The sample comprised naive CD8+ T cells sorted from blood. These receptor sequences come from a man under 40 in good health. The CDR3 runs from the conserved cysteine through the conserved F or W. D genes are given only for firm matches. Rows give clone size only sometimes, using once, few, many, or a class for an expanded clone.

CDR3	DNA	V	J	size	D
CASSQEPVPSDEQYF	TGCGCCAGCAGCCAAGAACCGGTACCCAGCGACGAGCAGTACTTC	TRBV4-1	TRBJ2-7	.	.
CSVGKPTSGSIYEQYF	TGCAGCGTTGGAAAGCCGACTAGCGGGAGTATCTACGAGCAGTACTTC	TRBV29-1	TRBJ2-7	.	TRBD2
CASSLRGGGLANEQFF	TGTGCCAGCAGCTTACGGGGTGGGGGCCTCGCGAATGAGCAGTTCTTC	TRBV7-9	TRBJ2-1	.	.
CSVWGRGTVKLEAFF	TGCAGCGTTTGGGGGAGGGGGACAGTAAAACTTGAAGCTTTCTTT	TRBV29-1	TRBJ1-1	once	TRBD1
CASSLEGDRAGNTIYF	TGTGCCAGCAGCTTGGAGGGCGACAGGGCTGGAAACACCATATATTTT	TRBV5-5	TRBJ1-3	.	TRBD1
CASRTESYEQYF	TGCGCCAGCAGAACAGAGTCCTACGAGCAGTACTTC	TRBV5-1	TRBJ2-7	.	.
CAWTVWGPLGGELFF	TGTGCCTGGACCGTATGGGGACCACTGGGCGGGGAGCTGTTTTTT	TRBV30	TRBJ2-2	.	.
CASSPIVAGPIGEQFF	TGTGCCAGCTCACCCATAGTGGCAGGCCCAATCGGTGAGCAGTTCTTC	TRBV27	TRBJ2-1	.	.
CASSPGTSGTYNEQFF	TGTGCCAGCAGCCCCGGGACTAGCGGTACTTACAATGAGCAGTTCTTC	TRBV9	TRBJ2-1	.	TRBD2
CATSRGLAGVVDTQYF	TGTGCCACCAGCAGAGGACTAGCGGGAGTAGTAGATACGCAGTATTTT	TRBV15	TRBJ2-3	.	TRBD2
CASSWSDRETGELFF	TGCGCCAGCAGCTGGTCGGACAGGGAAACCGGGGAGCTGTTTTTT	TRBV5-1	TRBJ2-2	once	TRBD1
CANSRDRGEGQPQHF	TGTGCTAATAGCCGCGACAGGGGCGAGGGTCAGCCCCAGCATTTT	TRBV28	TRBJ1-5	.	TRBD1
CASSPGQGDYEQYF	TGTGCCAGCTCTCCAGGACAGGGAGACTACGAGCAGTACTTC	TRBV18	TRBJ2-7	.	TRBD1
CASSGGLAGGNEQFF	TGTGCCAGCAGCGGGGGACTAGCGGGAGGGAATGAGCAGTTCTTC	TRBV5-4	TRBJ2-1	.	TRBD2
CASFSPGEGTGELFF	TGTGCCAGCTTCTCGCCGGGAGAGGGGACCGGGGAGCTGTTTTTT	TRBV2	TRBJ2-2	.	.
CASSLRAGEGKTQYF	TGTGCCAGCAGCTTAAGGGCGGGAGAGGGAAAGACCCAGTACTTC	TRBV11-2	TRBJ2-5	.	TRBD2
CSVLGSGDYNEQFF	TGCAGCGTTTTGGGCAGCGGGGATTACAATGAGCAGTTCTTC	TRBV29-1	TRBJ2-1	.	TRBD2
CASSLSTFHEQYF	TGTGCCAGCAGTTTATCGACGTTCCACGAGCAGTACTTC	TRBV27	TRBJ2-7	.	.
CASSQQPGQGRNTIYF	TGTGCCAGCAGCCAACAACCCGGACAGGGGCGAAACACCATATATTTT	TRBV13	TRBJ1-3	once	TRBD1
CASSVAGQGGLHEQYF	TGTGCCAGCAGCGTAGCGGGACAGGGTGGTCTCCACGAGCAGTACTTC	TRBV9	TRBJ2-7	.	TRBD1
CASSWTRGSSYEQYF	TGTGCCAGCAGTTGGACCAGGGGAAGCTCCTACGAGCAGTACTTC	TRBV28	TRBJ2-7	once	.
CASSQDISGLAHGELFF	TGCGCCAGCAGCCAAGATATTTCGGGGTTGGCGCACGGGGAGCTGTTTTTT	TRBV4-1	TRBJ2-2	.	.
CASSLAGGRTNEKLFF	TGTGCCAGCAGTTTAGCCGGGGGCAGGACTAATGAAAAACTGTTTTTT	TRBV27	TRBJ1-4	.	.
CASSTSGSYEQYF	TGTGCCAGCAGTACTAGCGGGAGTTACGAGCAGTACTTC	TRBV7-9	TRBJ2-7	.	TRBD2
CASSQDSHNNEKLFF	TGCGCCAGCAGCCAAGACTCCCACAATAATGAAAAACTGTTTTTT	TRBV4-3	TRBJ1-4	once	.
CASSGTSGPFSYNEQFF	TGTGCCAGCAGTGGGACTAGCGGGCCGTTTTCCTACAATGAGCAGTTCTTC	TRBV6-4	TRBJ2-1	.	TRBD2
CASKKTGRLNEQYF	TGTGCCAGCAAGAAGACAGGGCGTCTGAACGAGCAGTACTTC	TRBV27	TRBJ2-7	.	TRBD1
CASSFSTAETQYF	TGTGCCAGCAGCTTTTCGACCGCAGAGACCCAGTACTTC	TRBV7-9	TRBJ2-5	.	.
CASSVVESAWTGELFF	TGTGCCAGCAGCGTAGTCGAGTCAGCCTGGACCGGGGAGCTGTTTTTT	TRBV9	TRBJ2-2	.	.
CASSLAFTNEQYF	TGCGCCAGCAGCCTGGCCTTCACCAACGAGCAGTACTTC	TRBV5-1	TRBJ2-7	.	.
CSVGPSGYTGELFF	TGCAGCGTTGGCCCTAGCGGCTACACCGGGGAGCTGTTTTTT	TRBV29-1	TRBJ2-2	.	TRBD2
CASSVVAGTNTGELFF	TGTGCCAGCAGCGTAGTCGCGGGAACGAACACCGGGGAGCTGTTTTTT	TRBV9	TRBJ2-2	.	.
CASSLEASGIIGDEQFF	TGTGCCAGCAGCTTGGAGGCTAGCGGGATTATCGGCGATGAGCAGTTCTTC	TRBV5-4	TRBJ2-1	.	TRBD2
CASSDIGSANEKLFF	TGTGCCAGCAGTGATATAGGATCAGCAAATGAAAAACTGTTTTTT	TRBV2	TRBJ1-4	.	.
CASSEIFRSNDEQFF	TGTGCCAGCAGTGAAATCTTTAGATCCAATGATGAGCAGTTCTTC	TRBV6-1	TRBJ2-1	once	.
CSVEGQWAEQFF	TGCAGCGTTGAAGGTCAATGGGCTGAGCAGTTCTTC	TRBV29-1	TRBJ2-1	.	.
CASSDRLAGAPDTQYF	TGTGCCAGCAGCGACCGACTAGCGGGAGCCCCAGATACGCAGTATTTT	TRBV9	TRBJ2-3	.	TRBD2
CASSSRGLASPNEQFF	TGTGCCAGTAGTTCCCGGGGACTAGCGTCTCCAAATGAGCAGTTCTTC	TRBV19	TRBJ2-1	.	TRBD2
CASSFLEGQPGYEQYF	TGTGCCAGCAGCTTCCTTGAGGGGCAACCCGGGTACGAGCAGTACTTC	TRBV7-8	TRBJ2-7	.	.
CASSQGGQGISDTQYF	TGCGCCAGCAGCCAAGGGGGACAGGGGATTTCAGATACGCAGTATTTT	TRBV4-1	TRBJ2-3	.	TRBD1
CSAGQEYGYTF	TGCAGTGCTGGACAGGAGTATGGCTACACCTTC	TRBV20-1	TRBJ1-2	.	TRBD1
CAISPGVGTYEQYF	TGTGCCATCAGTCCCGGGGTCGGGACCTACGAGCAGTACTTC	TRBV10-3	TRBJ2-7	.	.
CASSLQDSKSLLAEAFF	TGTGCCAGCAGTTTACAGGACAGCAAGAGTCTGCTGGCTGAAGCTTTCTTT	TRBV7-8	TRBJ1-1	.	.
CASSLSSGTRDTQYF	TGTGCCAGCAGTTTATCTAGCGGGACCCGAGATACGCAGTATTTT	TRBV27	TRBJ2-3	few	TRBD2
CASSSSLGPYNEQFF	TGTGCCAGCAGCTCGAGTTTGGGCCCCTACAATGAGCAGTTCTTC	TRBV27	TRBJ2-1	.	.
CASNVGQGGYQETQYF	TGTGCCAGCAACGTAGGGCAGGGAGGGTATCAAGAGACCCAGTACTTC	TRBV7-9	TRBJ2-5	.	TRBD2
CSVEGFEAFF	TGCAGCGTTGAAGGCTTCGAAGCTTTCTTT	TRBV29-1	TRBJ1-1	.	.
CAWGQFEAFF	TGTGCCTGGGGACAGTTTGAAGCTTTCTTT	TRBV30	TRBJ1-1	.	.
CASSLGVREANYGYTF	TGTGCCAGCAGCTTAGGGGTCCGGGAAGCTAACTATGGCTACACCTTC	TRBV11-3	TRBJ1-2	.	.
CASSQEPHLMNTEAFF	TGCGCCAGCAGCCAAGAACCCCACCTCATGAACACTGAAGCTTTCTTT	TRBV4-1	TRBJ1-1	.	.
CASTLRSTGELFF	TGTGCCAGCACCCTCCGTAGCACCGGGGAGCTGTTTTTT	TRBV7-9	TRBJ2-2	.	.
CAISKQSGTADNEQFF	TGTGCCATCAGCAAACAATCCGGGACAGCCGACAATGAGCAGTTCTTC	TRBV10-3	TRBJ2-1	.	TRBD1
CASSLAPARNEQFF	TGTGCCAGCAGCTTAGCGCCCGCCCGCAATGAGCAGTTCTTC	TRBV7-8	TRBJ2-1	.	.
CASSARLAGVSEQFF	TGTGCCAGCAGCGCAAGACTAGCGGGAGTTAGTGAGCAGTTCTTC	TRBV7-9	TRBJ2-1	.	TRBD2